The 8 T cell receptor beta chains in this list originate from one sample, sequenced in a study of early T cells in non-severe SARS-CoV-2 infection. TCRdb passed the 5' RACE reads through MiXCR, listing each CDR3 protein once. The data show tens of thousands of distinct CDR3 sequences, about 8% seen once. This specimen consisted of whole blood, obtained at baseline. Source of these receptors: an adult who was a healthcare worker with PCR-confirmed SARS-CoV-2 infection or an uninfected control (not recorded which).

This clonotype has a count of ten or more. The chain links TRBV20-1 to TRBJ2-1; TRBD2 matches 8 bases. The CDR3 consists of 13 residues. Germline CDR1 DFQATT, CDR2 SNEGSKA (reference sequence). Unmatched junction bases numbered 6, after V lost 7 bases and J lost 4 bases. The CDR3 loop is CSGTSMGYNEQFF. The DNA of the CDR3 is TGCAGTGGGACTAGCATGGGGTACAATGAGCAGTTCTTC.

Ten or more counts support this clonotype. The rearrangement joins TRBV7-2 to TRBJ2-3; no definite D call. The germline CDR1 and CDR2 sequences are SGHTA and FQGNSA. The CDR3 length is 14 residues. V lost 3 bases, J lost 0 bases, and 7 bases lay in between. DNA of the CDR3: TGTGCCAGCAGCTTGATGGCTAGCACAGATACGCAGTATTTT. Amino acid sequence: CASSLMASTDTQYF.

This clonotype appeared many times. This rearrangement joins TRBV11-2 to TRBJ1-2; possibly TRBD1 for D (6 bases). V was cut by 5 bases and J by 5 bases, with 15 bases left in between. This CDR3 region has 14 residues. Germline loops: CDR1 SGHAT, CDR2 FQNNGV. CDR3 amino acids: CASSPQGLLYGYTF. The CDR3 DNA is TGTGCCAGCAGCCCCCAGGGGCTGCTTTATGGCTACACCTTC.

The J gene is TRBJ1-2, the V gene TRBV29-1; TRBD1 matches 7 bases. Germline values: CDR1 SQVTM, CDR2 ANQGSEA. This CDR3 comprises 13 residues. V dropped 0 bases and J dropped 8; count of bases not matched to a gene: 6. The CDR3: CSVEEKTGSGYTF. DNA for the CDR3: TGCAGCGTTGAAGAGAAGACAGGGAGCGGCTACACCTTC.

V gene TRBV30 combines with J gene TRBJ2-4, with D tentatively TRBD2 (6 bases). Trimming removed 0 bases from V and 6 bases from J, with 12 bases in between. Germline V gives CDR1 GTSNPN, CDR2 SVGIG (reference sequence). CDR3 length equals 14 residues. CDR3: CAWSVSGWGNIQYF. CDR3 in DNA: TGTGCCTGGAGTGTGAGCGGGTGGGGAAACATTCAGTACTTC.

This clonotype was recorded many times. The chain links TRBV7-7 to TRBJ2-2, with TRBD1 matching 11 bases. This CDR3 spans 17 amino acids. Germline V CDR1 and CDR2: SSHAT, FNYEAQ (reference sequence). V was clipped by 3 bases and J by 6 bases; unmatched bases: 9. In DNA, the CDR3 is TGTGCCAGCAGCTTGGACTTGGACAGGGGGCAAGCCGGGGAGCTGTTTTTT. Protein sequence: CASSLDLDRGQAGELFF.

This clonotype appeared a few times. V usage is TRBV28 and J usage is TRBJ2-1, with 7 bases fitting TRBD2. Germline loops: CDR1 MDHEN, CDR2 SYDVKM. J gave up 9 bases and V 2 bases, and 10 bases lay outside the gene matches. The CDR3 runs to 15 residues. This chain's CDR3 is CASSLGLGTLTEQFF. The CDR3 coding sequence is TGTGCCAGCAGTTTAGGACTAGGGACTCTCACTGAGCAGTTCTTC.

This clonotype has only a few counts. The V call is TRBV7-9, the J call TRBJ2-1; the match to TRBD1 covers 8 bases. The CDR3 sequence is 12 residues long. Trimming took 5 bases from V and 10 from J; bases not matched to a gene: 4. Looked up from germline, CDR1 is SEHNR and CDR2 is FQNEAQ (reference sequence). The CDR3 nucleotides are TGTGCCAGCAGCATCGGACAGGGCGAGCAGTTCTTC. Translation: CASSIGQGEQFF.